The 13 T cell receptor beta chains given below trace back to one sample, sequenced in a study of cytomegalovirus exposure and HLA in healthy donors. Vbeta (60) and Jbeta (13) primers were used in the PCR. The table came from immunoSEQ multiplex PCR; TCRdb's copy has only in-frame clones and leaves some out. Here the sample spans approximately 200,000 clones, 80% to 85% being singletons. Source material: PBMCs. These receptors came from a boy younger than 18 in good health and CMV-seronegative.

The sample holds one count of this clone. The rearrangement links TRBV28 to TRBJ2-6; 12 nucleotides align to TRBD2. In germline, CDR1 is MDHEN, CDR2 SYDVKM. After removal of 4 bases from V and 0 bases from J, the junction contained 4 bases not matched to a gene. The CDR3 covers 18 residues. CDR3 sequence reads: CASSSGLAGLSGANVLTF. As DNA, the CDR3 is TGTGCCAGCAGTTCGGGACTAGCGGGCCTCTCTGGGGCCAACGTCCTGACTTTC.

The J gene is TRBJ1-6, the V gene TRBV7-9; D is unclear. CDR3 size: 14 residues. Germline CDR1 and CDR2: SEHNR and FQNEAQ (reference sequence). Trimming stripped 4 bases from V and 8 bases from J, with 12 bases between. The DNA of the CDR3 is TGTGCCAGCAGCTCCTATCCACTGGATTCACCCCTCCACTTT. Residues: CASSSYPLDSPLHF.

The chain uses TRBV12-5 and TRBJ1-5, with 8 bases aligning to TRBD1. The trim removed 5 bases at V and 7 bases at J, leaving 13 bases unmatched. This CDR3 spans 16 amino acids. Germline V gene lookup returns CDR1 LGHNT and CDR2 FRNRAP. The CDR3 reads CASGHPDRAAIQPQHF. For the CDR3, the DNA is TGTGCTAGTGGTCACCCGGACAGGGCAGCGATCCAGCCCCAGCATTTT.

This chain joins TRBV7-3 and TRBJ2-7; 11 bases map to TRBD2. The V gene's germline CDR1 is SGHTA and CDR2 FQGTGA. The CDR3 is made up of 14 amino acids. Trimming at V came to 5 bases and at J to 2 bases, leaving 2 bases not matched to a gene. CDR3 sequence reads: CASSPSGGPYEQYF. The CDR3 DNA reads TGTGCCAGCAGCCCTAGCGGGGGGCCCTACGAGCAGTACTTC.

The rearrangement uses TRBV25-1 and TRBJ2-5; D is perhaps TRBD1 (5 bases). There are 12 residues in the CDR3. CDR1 is MGHDK and CDR2 is SYGVNS in the germline V gene. The V and J ends lost 3 bases and 11 bases respectively, with 13 bases between them. The CDR3 bases are TGTGCCAGCAGTGACTCAGGGTATCAGCAGTACTTC. Translated: CASSDSGYQQYF.

V is TRBV5-1 and J is TRBJ2-1; 11 bases match TRBD2. The CDR3 runs 17 residues. In germline, CDR1 is SGHRS, CDR2 YFSETQ. V lost 3 bases, J lost 5 bases, and 10 bases stayed unmatched. Written as DNA, the CDR3 is TGCGCCAGCAGCTGGGGCAGACTAGCGGGACGCGACAATGAGCAGTTCTTC. Translated, it gives CASSWGRLAGRDNEQFF.

The rearrangement joins TRBV28 to TRBJ1-1; 11 bases line up with TRBD1. Germline-derived CDR1 and CDR2 are MDHEN and SYDVKM. The length of the CDR3 is 17 residues. V shed 4 bases, J shed 1 base, and the junction held 8 bases outside the gene matches. CDR3 sequence: CASSSPGTGGRNTEAFF. CDR3 bases: TGTGCCAGCAGTTCCCCTGGGACAGGGGGGAGGAACACTGAAGCTTTCTTT. The complete variable domain, with remaining parts taken from reference TRBV28 and TRBJ1-1, reads DVKVTQSSRYLVKRTGEKVFLECVQDMDHENMFWYRQDPGLGLRLIYFSYDVKMKEKGDIPEGYSVSREKKERFSLILESASTNQTSMYLCASSSPGTGGRNTEAFFGQGTRLTVV.

The chain carries TRBV11-2 and TRBJ2-2, with a tentative D call TRBD2 (5 bases). Trimming cost V 7 bases and J 1 base, with 25 bases left between them. The CDR3 totals 19 residues. Germline-derived CDR1 and CDR2 are SGHAT and FQNNGV. The chain's CDR3 is CASIGLRTDTMKNTGELFF. In nucleotides, the CDR3 is TGTGCCAGCATTGGGCTTCGGACTGATACAATGAAGAACACCGGGGAGCTGTTTTTT.

The chain recombines TRBV5-1 with TRBJ2-5, with TRBD1 as a possible D gene (6 bases). Trimming left V 1 base short and J 4 bases short, with 14 bases between. CDR3 size: 15 residues. The germline CDR1 and CDR2 sequences are SGHRS and YFSETQ. The CDR3 protein is CASSLPGEFGETQYF. The CDR3 region has the DNA TGCGCCAGCAGCTTGCCAGGGGAGTTCGGAGAGACCCAGTACTTC.

The chain combines TRBV4-3 with TRBJ1-3; tentatively, D is TRBD1 (6 bases). V was clipped by 3 bases and J by 8 bases, with 17 bases between them. Per germline, CDR1 LGHNA and CDR2 YSLEER. CDR3 length: 15 amino acids. Here the CDR3 reads CASSQGGAGTYTIYF. CDR3 nucleotides: TGCGCCAGCAGCCAGGGGGGGGCAGGGACATACACCATATATTTT.

The J gene is TRBJ1-3, the V gene TRBV5-1; 8 nucleotides align to TRBD1. V shed 3 bases, J shed 0 bases, and the junction held 5 bases outside the gene matches. Germline V lookup: CDR1 SGHRS, CDR2 YFSETQ. The CDR3 covers 16 residues. The CDR3 protein is CASSSGQGISGNTIYF. The CDR3 DNA reads TGCGCCAGCAGCTCAGGACAGGGAATCTCTGGAAACACCATATATTTT.

This clone was observed a handful of times. The gene calls are TRBV7-9 and TRBJ1-4; 8 bases fit TRBD1. Germline V lookup: CDR1 SEHNR, CDR2 FQNEAQ (reference sequence). Trimming removed 8 bases from V and 8 bases from J; junction bases left unmatched: 4. There are 12 residues in the CDR3. The CDR3 DNA reads TGTGCCAGCGGCGGACAGGGAGAAAAACTGTTTTTT. Residues: CASGGQGEKLFF.

This clone has just one count. V is TRBV5-1 and J is TRBJ2-1, with 10 bases that match TRBD2. The germline gives CDR1 SGHRS, CDR2 YFSETQ. V lost 0 bases and J lost 9; bases outside the gene matches: 9. The CDR3 covers 16 residues. The CDR3 here is CASSLGLASGGGEQFF. CDR3 nucleotides: TGCGCCAGCAGCTTGGGGTTAGCTAGCGGGGGAGGTGAGCAGTTCTTC.